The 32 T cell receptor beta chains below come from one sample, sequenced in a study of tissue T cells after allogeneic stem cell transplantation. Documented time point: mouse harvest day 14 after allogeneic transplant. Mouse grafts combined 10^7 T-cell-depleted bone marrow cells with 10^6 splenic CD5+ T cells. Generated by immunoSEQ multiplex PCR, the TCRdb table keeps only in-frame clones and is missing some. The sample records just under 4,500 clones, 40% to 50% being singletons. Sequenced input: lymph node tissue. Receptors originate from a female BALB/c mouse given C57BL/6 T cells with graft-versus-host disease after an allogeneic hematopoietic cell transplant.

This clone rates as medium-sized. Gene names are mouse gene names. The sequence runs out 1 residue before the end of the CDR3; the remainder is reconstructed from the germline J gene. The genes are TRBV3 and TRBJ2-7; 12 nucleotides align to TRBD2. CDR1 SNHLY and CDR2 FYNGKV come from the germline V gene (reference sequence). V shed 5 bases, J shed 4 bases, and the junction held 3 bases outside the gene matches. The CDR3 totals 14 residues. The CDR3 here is CASSPGLGGYEQYF. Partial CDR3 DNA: TGTGCCAGCAGCCCGGGACTGGGGGGTTATGAACAGTAC.

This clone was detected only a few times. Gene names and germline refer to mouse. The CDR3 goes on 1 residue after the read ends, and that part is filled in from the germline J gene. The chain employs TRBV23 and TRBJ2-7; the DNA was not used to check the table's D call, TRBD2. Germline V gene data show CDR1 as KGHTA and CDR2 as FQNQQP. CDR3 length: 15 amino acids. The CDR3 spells CSSSPRLGGSYEQYF. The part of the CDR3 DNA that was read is TGCTCCAGCAGTCCCCGACTGGGGGGCTCCTATGAACAGTAC.

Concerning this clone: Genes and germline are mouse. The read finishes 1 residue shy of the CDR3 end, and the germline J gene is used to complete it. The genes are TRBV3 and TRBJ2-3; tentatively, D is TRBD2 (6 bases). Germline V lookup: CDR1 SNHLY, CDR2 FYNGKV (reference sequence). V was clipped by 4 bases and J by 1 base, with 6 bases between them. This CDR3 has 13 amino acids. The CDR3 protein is CASSWGGAETLYF. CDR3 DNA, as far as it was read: TGTGCCAGCAGCTGGGGGGGTGCAGAAACGCTGTAT.

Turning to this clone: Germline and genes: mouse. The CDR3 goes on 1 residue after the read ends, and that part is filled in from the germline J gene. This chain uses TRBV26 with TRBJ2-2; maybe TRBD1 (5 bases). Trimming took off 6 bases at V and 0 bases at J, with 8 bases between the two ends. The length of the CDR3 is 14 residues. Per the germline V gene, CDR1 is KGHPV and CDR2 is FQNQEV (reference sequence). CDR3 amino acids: CASSLTANTGQLYF. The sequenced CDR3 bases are TGTGCCAGCAGCCTGACAGCAAACACCGGGCAGCTCTAC.

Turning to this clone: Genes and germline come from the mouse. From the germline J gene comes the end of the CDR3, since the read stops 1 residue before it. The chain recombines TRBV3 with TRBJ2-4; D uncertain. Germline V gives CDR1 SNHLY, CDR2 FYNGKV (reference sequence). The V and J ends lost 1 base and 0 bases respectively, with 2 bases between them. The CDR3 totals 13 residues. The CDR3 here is CASSLDSQNTLYF. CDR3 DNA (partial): TGTGCCAGCAGCTTAGACAGTCAAAACACCTTGTAC.

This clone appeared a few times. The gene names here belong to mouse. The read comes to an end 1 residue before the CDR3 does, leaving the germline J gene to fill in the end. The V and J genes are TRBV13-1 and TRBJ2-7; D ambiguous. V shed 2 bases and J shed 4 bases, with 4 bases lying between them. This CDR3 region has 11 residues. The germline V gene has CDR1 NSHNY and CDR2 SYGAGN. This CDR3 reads CASSDNYEQYF. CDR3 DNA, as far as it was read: TGTGCCAGCAGTGACAATTATGAACAGTAC.

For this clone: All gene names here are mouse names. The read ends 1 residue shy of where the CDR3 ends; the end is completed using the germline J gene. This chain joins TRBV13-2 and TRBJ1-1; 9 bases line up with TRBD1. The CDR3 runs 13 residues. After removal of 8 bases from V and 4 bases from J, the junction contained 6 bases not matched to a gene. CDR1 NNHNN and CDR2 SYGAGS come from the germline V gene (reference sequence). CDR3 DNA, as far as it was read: TGTGCCAGGGCACAGGGGGCGCGCACAGAAGTCTTC. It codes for CARAQGARTEVF. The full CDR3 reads CARAQGARTEVFF.

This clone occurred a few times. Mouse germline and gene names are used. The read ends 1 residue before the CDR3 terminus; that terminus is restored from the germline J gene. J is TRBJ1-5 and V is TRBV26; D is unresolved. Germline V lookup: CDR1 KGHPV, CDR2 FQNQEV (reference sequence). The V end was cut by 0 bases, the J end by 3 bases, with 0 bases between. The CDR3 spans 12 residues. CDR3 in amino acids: CASSLSNQAPLF. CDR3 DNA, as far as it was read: TGTGCCAGCAGTCTGTCCAACCAGGCTCCGCTT.

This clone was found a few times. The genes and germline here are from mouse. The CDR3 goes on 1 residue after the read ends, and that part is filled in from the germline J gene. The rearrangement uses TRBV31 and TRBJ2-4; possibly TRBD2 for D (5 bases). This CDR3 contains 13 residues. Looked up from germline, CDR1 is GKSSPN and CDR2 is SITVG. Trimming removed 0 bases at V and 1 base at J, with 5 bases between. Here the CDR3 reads CAWSLGGQNTLYF. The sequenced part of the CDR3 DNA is TGTGCCTGGAGTCTTGGGGGTCAAAACACCTTGTAC.

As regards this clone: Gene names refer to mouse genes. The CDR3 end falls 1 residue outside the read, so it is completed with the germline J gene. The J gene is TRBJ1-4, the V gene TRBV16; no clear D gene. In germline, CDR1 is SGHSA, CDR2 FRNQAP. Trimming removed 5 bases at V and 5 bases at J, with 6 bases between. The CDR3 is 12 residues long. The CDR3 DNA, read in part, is TGTGCAAGCAGCCTCAGGAACGAAAGATTATTT. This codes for CASSLRNERLF. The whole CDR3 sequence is CASSLRNERLFF.

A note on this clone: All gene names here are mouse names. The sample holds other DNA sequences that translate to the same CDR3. CDR3 sequence reads: CASGGGTGGAQDTQYF. The DNA read from the CDR3 is TGTGCCAGCGGTGGGGGGACTGGGGGGGCGCAAGACACCCAGTAC. The chain combines TRBV13-2 with TRBJ2-5; TRBD2 matches at 14 bases. Read sequence stops 1 residue before the CDR3 end, and the germline J gene provides the missing end. This CDR3 spans 16 amino acids. V was clipped by 3 bases and J by 3 bases; unmatched bases: 3. The germline gives CDR1 NNHNN, CDR2 SYGAGS (reference sequence).

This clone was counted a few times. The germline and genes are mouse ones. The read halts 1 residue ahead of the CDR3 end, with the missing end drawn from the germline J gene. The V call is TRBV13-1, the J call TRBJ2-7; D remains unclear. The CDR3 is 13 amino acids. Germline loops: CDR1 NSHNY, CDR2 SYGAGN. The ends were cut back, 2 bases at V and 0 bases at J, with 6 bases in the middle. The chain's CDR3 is CASSEGFSYEQYF. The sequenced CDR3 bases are TGTGCCAGCAGTGAGGGGTTCTCCTATGAACAGTAC.

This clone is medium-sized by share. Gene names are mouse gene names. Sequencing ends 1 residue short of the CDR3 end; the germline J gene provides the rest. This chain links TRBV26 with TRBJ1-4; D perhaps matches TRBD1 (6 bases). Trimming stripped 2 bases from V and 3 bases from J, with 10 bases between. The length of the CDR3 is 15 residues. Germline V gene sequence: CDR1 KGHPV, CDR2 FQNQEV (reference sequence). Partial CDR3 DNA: TGTGCCAGCAGTCTGGGCGGGACAACCAACGAAAGATTATTT. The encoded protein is CASSLGGTTNERLF. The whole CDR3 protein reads CASSLGGTTNERLFF.

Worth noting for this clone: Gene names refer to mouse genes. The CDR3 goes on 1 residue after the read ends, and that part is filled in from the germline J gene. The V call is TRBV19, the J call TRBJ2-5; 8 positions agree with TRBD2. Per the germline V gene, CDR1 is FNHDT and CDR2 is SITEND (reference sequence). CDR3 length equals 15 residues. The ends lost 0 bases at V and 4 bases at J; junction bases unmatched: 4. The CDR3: CASSIAGGAEDTQYF. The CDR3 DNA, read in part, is TGTGCCAGCAGTATAGCCGGGGGGGCTGAAGACACCCAGTAC.

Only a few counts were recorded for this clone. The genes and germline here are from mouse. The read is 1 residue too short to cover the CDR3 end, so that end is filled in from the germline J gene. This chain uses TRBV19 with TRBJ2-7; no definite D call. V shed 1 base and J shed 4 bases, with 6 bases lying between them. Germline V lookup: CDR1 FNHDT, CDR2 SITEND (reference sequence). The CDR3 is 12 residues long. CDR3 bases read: TGTGCCAGCAGTATATTACAGTATGAACAGTAC. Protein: CASSILQYEQY. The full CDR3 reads CASSILQYEQYF.

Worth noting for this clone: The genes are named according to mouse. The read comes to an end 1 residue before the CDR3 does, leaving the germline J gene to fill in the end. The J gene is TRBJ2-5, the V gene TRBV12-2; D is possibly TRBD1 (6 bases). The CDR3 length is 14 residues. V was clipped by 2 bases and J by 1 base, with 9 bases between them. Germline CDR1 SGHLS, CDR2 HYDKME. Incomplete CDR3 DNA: TGTGCCAGCTCTCCGACAGGAGACCAAGACACCCAGTAC. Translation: CASSPTGDQDTQY. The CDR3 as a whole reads CASSPTGDQDTQYF.

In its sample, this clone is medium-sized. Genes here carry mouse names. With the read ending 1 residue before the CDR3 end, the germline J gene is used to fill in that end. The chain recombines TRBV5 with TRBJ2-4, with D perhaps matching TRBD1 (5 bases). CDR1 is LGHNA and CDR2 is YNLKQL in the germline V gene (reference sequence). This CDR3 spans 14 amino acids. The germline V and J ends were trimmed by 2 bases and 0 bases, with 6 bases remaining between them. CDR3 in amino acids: CASSQRQSQNTLYF. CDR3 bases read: TGTGCCAGCAGCCAAAGACAGAGTCAAAACACCTTGTAC.

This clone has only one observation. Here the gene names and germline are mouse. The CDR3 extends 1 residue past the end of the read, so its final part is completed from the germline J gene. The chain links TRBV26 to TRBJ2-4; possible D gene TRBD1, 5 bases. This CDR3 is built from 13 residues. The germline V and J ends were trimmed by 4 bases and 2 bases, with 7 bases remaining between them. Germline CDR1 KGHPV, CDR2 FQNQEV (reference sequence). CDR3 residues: CASSRTNQNTLYF. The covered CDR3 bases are TGTGCCAGCAGTCGGACAAATCAAAACACCTTGTAC. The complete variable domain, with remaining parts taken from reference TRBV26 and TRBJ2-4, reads NSKVIQTPRYLVKGQGQKAKMRCIPEKGHPVVFWYQQNKNNEFKFLINFQNQEVLQQIDMTEKRFSAECPSNSPCSLEIQSSEAGDSALYLCASSRTNQNTLYFGAGTRLSVL.

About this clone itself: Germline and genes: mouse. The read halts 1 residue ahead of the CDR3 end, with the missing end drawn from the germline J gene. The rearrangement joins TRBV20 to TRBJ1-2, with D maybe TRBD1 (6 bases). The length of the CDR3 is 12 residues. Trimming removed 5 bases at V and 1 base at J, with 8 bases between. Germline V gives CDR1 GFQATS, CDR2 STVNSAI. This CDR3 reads CGAARGNSDYTF. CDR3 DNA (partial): TGTGGTGCTGCCAGGGGAAACTCCGACTACACC.

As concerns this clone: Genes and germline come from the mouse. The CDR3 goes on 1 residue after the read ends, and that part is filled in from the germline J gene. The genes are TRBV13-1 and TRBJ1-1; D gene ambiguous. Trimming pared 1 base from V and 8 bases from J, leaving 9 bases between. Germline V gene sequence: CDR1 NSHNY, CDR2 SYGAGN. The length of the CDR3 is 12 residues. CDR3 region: CASSDRQPEVFF. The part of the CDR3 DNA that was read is TGTGCCAGCAGTGATCGGCAGCCGGAAGTCTTC.

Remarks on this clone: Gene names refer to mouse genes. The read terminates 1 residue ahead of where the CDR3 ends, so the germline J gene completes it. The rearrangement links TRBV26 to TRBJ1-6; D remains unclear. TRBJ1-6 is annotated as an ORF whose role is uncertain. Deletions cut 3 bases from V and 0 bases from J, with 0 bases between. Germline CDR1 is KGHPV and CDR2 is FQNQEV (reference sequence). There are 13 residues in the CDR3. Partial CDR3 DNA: TGTGCCAGCAGTCTTTCCTATAATTCGCCCCTCTAC. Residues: CASSLSYNSPLY. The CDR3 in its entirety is CASSLSYNSPLYF.

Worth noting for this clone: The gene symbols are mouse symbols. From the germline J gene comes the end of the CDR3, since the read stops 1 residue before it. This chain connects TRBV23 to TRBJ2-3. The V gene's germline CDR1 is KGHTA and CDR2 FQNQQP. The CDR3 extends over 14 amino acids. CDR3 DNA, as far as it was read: TGCTCCAGCAGTCACGGGGTTAGTGCAGAAACGCTGTAT. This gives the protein CSSSHGVSAETLY. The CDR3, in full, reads CSSSHGVSAETLYF.

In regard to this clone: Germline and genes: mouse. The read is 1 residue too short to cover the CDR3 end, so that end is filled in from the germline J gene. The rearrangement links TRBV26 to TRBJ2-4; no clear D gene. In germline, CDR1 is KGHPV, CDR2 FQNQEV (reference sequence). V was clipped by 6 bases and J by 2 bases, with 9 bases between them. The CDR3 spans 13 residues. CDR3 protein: CASSRQNQNTLYF. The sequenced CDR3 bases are TGTGCCAGCAGCCGACAAAATCAAAACACCTTGTAC.

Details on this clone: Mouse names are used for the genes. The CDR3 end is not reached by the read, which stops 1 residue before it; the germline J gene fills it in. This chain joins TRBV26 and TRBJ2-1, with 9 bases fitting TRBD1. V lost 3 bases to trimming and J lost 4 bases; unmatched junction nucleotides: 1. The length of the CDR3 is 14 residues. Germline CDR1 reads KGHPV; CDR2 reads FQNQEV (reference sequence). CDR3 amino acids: CASSLGQGYAEQFF. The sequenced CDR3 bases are TGTGCCAGCAGTCTTGGACAGGGGTATGCTGAGCAGTTC.

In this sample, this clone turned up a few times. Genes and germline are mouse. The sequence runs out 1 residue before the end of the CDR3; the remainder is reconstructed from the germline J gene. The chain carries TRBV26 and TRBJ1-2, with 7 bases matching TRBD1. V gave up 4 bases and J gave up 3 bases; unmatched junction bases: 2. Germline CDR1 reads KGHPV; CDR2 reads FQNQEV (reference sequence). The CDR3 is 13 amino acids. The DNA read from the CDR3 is TGTGCCAGCAGTCAAGGGACAGACTCCGACTACACC. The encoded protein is CASSQGTDSDYT. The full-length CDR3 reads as CASSQGTDSDYTF.

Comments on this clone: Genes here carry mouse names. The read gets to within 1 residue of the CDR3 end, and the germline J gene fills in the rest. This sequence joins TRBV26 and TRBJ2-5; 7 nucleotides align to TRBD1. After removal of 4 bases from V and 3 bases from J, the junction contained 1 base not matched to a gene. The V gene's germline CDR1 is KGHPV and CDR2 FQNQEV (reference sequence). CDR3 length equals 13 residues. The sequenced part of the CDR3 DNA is TGTGCCAGCAGTCGACAGGGTCAAGACACCCAGTAC. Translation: CASSRQGQDTQY. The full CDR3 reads CASSRQGQDTQYF.

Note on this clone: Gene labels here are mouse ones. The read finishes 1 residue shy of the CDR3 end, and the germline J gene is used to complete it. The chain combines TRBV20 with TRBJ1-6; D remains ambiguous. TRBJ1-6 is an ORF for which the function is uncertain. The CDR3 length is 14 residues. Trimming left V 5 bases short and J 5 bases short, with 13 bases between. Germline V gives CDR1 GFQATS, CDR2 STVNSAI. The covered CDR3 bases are TGTGGTGCTCTCCTCCGGGAACATAATTCGCCCCTCTAC. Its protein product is CGALLREHNSPLY. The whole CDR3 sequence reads CGALLREHNSPLYF.

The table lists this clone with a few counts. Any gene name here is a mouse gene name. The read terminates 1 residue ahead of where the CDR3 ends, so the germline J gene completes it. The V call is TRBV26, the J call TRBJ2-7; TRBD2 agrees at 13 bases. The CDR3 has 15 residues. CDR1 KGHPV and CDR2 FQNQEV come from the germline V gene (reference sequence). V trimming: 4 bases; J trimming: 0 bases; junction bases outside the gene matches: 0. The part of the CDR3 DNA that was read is TGTGCCAGCAGTCGGGACTGGGGGGGCTCCTATGAACAGTAC. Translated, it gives CASSRDWGGSYEQY. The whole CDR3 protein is CASSRDWGGSYEQYF. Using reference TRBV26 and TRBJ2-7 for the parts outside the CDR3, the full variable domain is NSKVIQTPRYLVKGQGQKAKMRCIPEKGHPVVFWYQQNKNNEFKFLINFQNQEVLQQIDMTEKRFSAECPSNSPCSLEIQSSEAGDSALYLCASSRDWGGSYEQYFGPGTRLTVL.

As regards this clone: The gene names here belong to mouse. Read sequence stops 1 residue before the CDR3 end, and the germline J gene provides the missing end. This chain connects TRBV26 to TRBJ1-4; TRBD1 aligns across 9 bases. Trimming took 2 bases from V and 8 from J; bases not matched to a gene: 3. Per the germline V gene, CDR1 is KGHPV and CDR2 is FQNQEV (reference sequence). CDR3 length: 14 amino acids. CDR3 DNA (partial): TGTGCCAGCAGTCTGGGGACAGGGAGAGAAAGATTATTT. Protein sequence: CASSLGTGRERLF. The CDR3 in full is CASSLGTGRERLFF.

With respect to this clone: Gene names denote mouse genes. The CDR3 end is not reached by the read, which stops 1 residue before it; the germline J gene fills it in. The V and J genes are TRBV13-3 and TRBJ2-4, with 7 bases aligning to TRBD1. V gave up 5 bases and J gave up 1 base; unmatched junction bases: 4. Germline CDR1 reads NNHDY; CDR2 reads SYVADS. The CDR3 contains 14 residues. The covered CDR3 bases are TGTGCCAGCAGATTTGACAGGGGTCAAAACACCTTGTAC. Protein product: CASRFDRGQNTLY. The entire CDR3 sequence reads CASRFDRGQNTLYF.

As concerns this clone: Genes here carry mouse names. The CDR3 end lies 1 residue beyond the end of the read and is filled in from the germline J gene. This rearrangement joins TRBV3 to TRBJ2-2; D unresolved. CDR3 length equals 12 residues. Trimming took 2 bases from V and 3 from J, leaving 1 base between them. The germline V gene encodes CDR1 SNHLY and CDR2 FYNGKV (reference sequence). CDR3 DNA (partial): TGTGCCAGCAGCTTACACACCGGGCAGCTCTAC. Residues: CASSLHTGQLY. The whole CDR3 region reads CASSLHTGQLYF.

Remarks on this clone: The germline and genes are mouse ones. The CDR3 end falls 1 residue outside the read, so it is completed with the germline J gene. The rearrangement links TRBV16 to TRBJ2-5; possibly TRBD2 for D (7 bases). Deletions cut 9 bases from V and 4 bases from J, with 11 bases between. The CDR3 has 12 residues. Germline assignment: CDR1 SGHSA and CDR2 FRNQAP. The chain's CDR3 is CASRGGEDTQYF. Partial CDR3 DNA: TGTGCAAGTAGGGGGGGGGAAGACACCCAGTAC.